These 27 T cell receptor beta chains share one sample of origin, sequenced in a study of blood T cell repertoires in COVID-19. Sequenced by immunoSEQ multiplex PCR; TCRdb stores in-frame clones only, minus some. The data contain some 150,000 clones, around 91% of them singletons. Material: peripheral blood. These receptors all come from a woman aged 55-70 years with active COVID-19.

The V call is TRBV7-2, the J call TRBJ2-7; possible D gene TRBD2, 6 bases. Germline CDR1 is SGHTA and CDR2 is FQGNSA. The CDR3 has 15 residues. V was clipped by 2 bases and J by 5 bases, with 16 bases between them. CDR3 protein: CASSLSSGSSNEQYF. The CDR3, as DNA: TGTGCCAGCAGCTTATCGTCCGGGAGTTCTAACGAGCAGTACTTC.

The rearrangement uses TRBV5-4 and TRBJ2-4; TRBD1 agrees at 8 bases. The germline gives CDR1 SGHNT, CDR2 YYREEE (reference sequence). With V trimmed by 0 bases and J by 4 bases, 0 bases remained unmatched. The length of the CDR3 is 14 residues. The CDR3 DNA reads as TGTGCCAGCAGCTTGGGACAGGGGAAAAACATTCAGTACTTC. Translating it yields CASSLGQGKNIQYF.

The chain employs TRBV10-1 and TRBJ2-2; 7 nucleotides line up with TRBD1. The CDR3 is 16 amino acids. J was trimmed by 1 base and V by 2 bases; bases with no gene match: 4. In germline, CDR1 is WNHNN, CDR2 SYGVQD (reference sequence). The CDR3 DNA is TGCGCCAGCAGTGAGGCCTGGACAGGGAACACCGGGGAGCTGTTTTTT. This gives the protein CASSEAWTGNTGELFF.

V gene TRBV6-2 or TRBV6-3 combines with J gene TRBJ2-1, with D possibly matching TRBD2 (6 bases). The CDR3 is 15 amino acids. V was trimmed by 4 bases and J by 3 bases, leaving 13 bases between them. CDR1 is MNHEY and CDR2 is SVGEGT in the germline V gene. Here the CDR3 reads CASSSTLAFYNEQFF. The CDR3 DNA is TGTGCCAGCAGTTCCACCCTAGCGTTCTACAATGAGCAGTTCTTC.

This chain uses TRBV28 with TRBJ2-2; the D is unclear. The length of the CDR3 is 14 residues. Trimming cost V 3 bases and J 4 bases, with 9 bases left between them. CDR1 MDHEN and CDR2 SYDVKM come from the germline V gene. CDR3 DNA sequence: TGTGCCAGCAGTTTCGCCTCCGGCACCGGGGAGCTGTTTTTT. Its protein is CASSFASGTGELFF.

This clone was counted once. This chain connects TRBV6-2 or TRBV6-3 to TRBJ2-7, with D tentatively TRBD2 (5 bases). Germline-derived CDR1 and CDR2 are MNHEY and SVGEGT. The CDR3 spans 13 residues. V shed 5 bases and J shed 6 bases, with 14 bases lying between them. The CDR3 DNA reads TGTGCCAGCAGTAAAGTTACTGAGGGCGAGCAGTACTTC. Translating gives CASSKVTEGEQYF.

V is TRBV7-8 and J is TRBJ2-5; TRBD2 might be the D (6 bases). The CDR3 contains 15 residues. The ends were cut back, 5 bases at V and 5 bases at J, with 18 bases in the middle. CDR1 is SGHVS, CDR2 FQNEAQ, per germline. The CDR3 DNA reads as TGTGCCAGCAGCCCTCGAACTAGCACCGGGGAGACCCAGTACTTC. Its protein is CASSPRTSTGETQYF.

V gene TRBV7-8 combines with J gene TRBJ1-5; TRBD1 matches at 8 bases. Germline V gives CDR1 SGHVS, CDR2 FQNEAQ. J was trimmed by 7 bases and V by 1 base; bases with no gene match: 9. The CDR3 is 16 amino acids. The CDR3 is CASSLGYRGSGQPQHF. DNA of the CDR3: TGTGCCAGCAGCTTAGGGTACAGGGGGTCTGGGCAGCCCCAGCATTTT.

The chain employs TRBV4-3 and TRBJ2-2; D is undetermined. Germline assignment: CDR1 LGHNA and CDR2 YSLEER. The CDR3 length is 14 residues. Trimming removed 6 bases from V and 1 base from J, with 9 bases in between. CDR3 region: CASRLDKNTGELFF. The CDR3 coding sequence is TGCGCCAGCAGGTTAGATAAGAACACCGGGGAGCTGTTTTTT.

To note about this clone: Other DNA sequences from this sample encode an identical CDR3 as well. The chain uses TRBV11-2 and TRBJ2-1; D is perhaps TRBD2 (5 bases). V lost 0 bases to trimming and J lost 4 bases, with 10 bases between them. Germline CDR1 SGHAT, CDR2 FQNNGV. The CDR3 runs to 15 residues. CDR3 nucleotides: TGTGCCAGCAGCTTAGATCGGGGATTGTACAATGAGCAGTTCTTC. Protein sequence: CASSLDRGLYNEQFF.

The J gene is TRBJ2-1, the V gene TRBV7-2, with TRBD2 identical over 8 bases. J gave up 6 bases and V 3 bases, and 10 bases lay outside the gene matches. CDR1 and CDR2 from the germline V gene are SGHTA and FQGNSA. This CDR3 contains 16 residues. The CDR3 region is CASSFRGGTRGNEQFF. CDR3 sequence (DNA): TGTGCCAGCAGCTTTCGTGGGGGGACTAGGGGCAATGAGCAGTTCTTC.

The chain has TRBV15 and TRBJ2-7; 10 bases match TRBD2. CDR3 size: 16 residues. From germline, CDR1 is LNHNV and CDR2 YYDKDF (reference sequence). V dropped 0 bases and J dropped 0; count of bases not matched to a gene: 2. CDR3 amino acids: CATSRDGLADSYEQYF. The CDR3, as DNA: TGTGCCACCAGCAGAGATGGACTAGCGGACTCCTACGAGCAGTACTTC.

The chain carries TRBV7-8 and TRBJ2-1; maybe TRBD2 (6 bases). With 2 bases removed from V and 8 bases from J, the gap between germline ends came to 22 bases. Germline values: CDR1 SGHVS, CDR2 FQNEAQ. CDR3 length: 17 amino acids. The CDR3 DNA reads TGTGCCAGCAGCTTATCCAGACTAGGTAGCGGTGTATATGAGCAGTTCTTC. It specifies CASSLSRLGSGVYEQFF.

This clone was recorded once. The chain carries TRBV18 and TRBJ2-3, with D perhaps TRBD2 (6 bases). This CDR3 spans 17 amino acids. Trimming removed 4 bases at V and 4 bases at J, with 21 bases between. Germline loops: CDR1 KGHSH, CDR2 LQKENI. DNA for the CDR3: TGTGCCAGCTCACGGCCGGGACTTAGCGATCAGGCAGATACGCAGTATTTT. Translated, it gives CASSRPGLSDQADTQYF. The complete variable domain, with remaining parts taken from reference TRBV18 and TRBJ2-3, reads NAGVMQNPRHLVRRRGQEARLRCSPMKGHSHVYWYRQLPEEGLKFMVYLQKENIIDESGMPKERFSAEFPKEGPSILRIQQVVRGDSAAYFCASSRPGLSDQADTQYFGPGTRLTVL.

This clone was counted a few times. This chain joins TRBV6-1 and TRBJ1-2; 8 bases align to TRBD1. Unmatched junction bases numbered 13, after V lost 2 bases and J lost 5 bases. This CDR3 spans 17 amino acids. CDR1 is MNHNS, CDR2 SASEGT, per germline. CDR3 loop: CASSELNRWTGLYGYTF. The CDR3 bases are TGTGCCAGCAGTGAACTAAACCGTTGGACAGGGCTGTATGGCTACACCTTC.

This rearrangement joins TRBV28 to TRBJ2-3; tentative D call: TRBD1 (6 bases). The V gene's germline CDR1 is MDHEN and CDR2 SYDVKM. Trimming took 3 bases from V and 2 from J, leaving 15 bases between them. The CDR3 extends over 16 amino acids. In DNA form, the CDR3 reads TGTGCCAGCAGTTTTACAGGGAGTACCTTCACAGATACGCAGTATTTT. Amino acid sequence: CASSFTGSTFTDTQYF.

V gene TRBV11-2 combines with J gene TRBJ2-6; 7 nucleotides match TRBD1. Germline V gene data show CDR1 as SGHAT and CDR2 as FQNNGV. The length of the CDR3 is 16 residues. Losses at the gene ends were 8 bases for V and 0 bases for J; bases not matched to a gene: 7. For the CDR3, the DNA is TGTGCCAGCTGTCCGGGACAGTTCTCTGGGGCCAACGTCCTGACTTTC. This gives the protein CASCPGQFSGANVLTF.

This chain joins TRBV7-9 and TRBJ1-4, with D hard to call. Trimming removed 3 bases from V and 8 bases from J, with 7 bases in between. The length of the CDR3 is 12 residues. The V gene's germline CDR1 is SEHNR and CDR2 FQNEAQ (reference sequence). The CDR3 coding sequence is TGTGCCAGCAGCTTCTCCCTCGAAAAACTGTTTTTT. Encoded protein: CASSFSLEKLFF.

V is TRBV30 and J is TRBJ2-1; 12 positions match TRBD2. CDR3 size: 14 residues. The J segment lost 7 bases and the V segment lost 4 bases, leaving 5 bases of the junction unmatched. The germline V gene has CDR1 GTSNPN and CDR2 SVGIG (reference sequence). The CDR3 is CAWTSGREGNEQFF. CDR3 nucleotides: TGTGCCTGGACTAGCGGGAGGGAGGGGAATGAGCAGTTCTTC.

The rearrangement links TRBV7-2 to TRBJ2-7, with D unresolved. CDR3 length equals 15 residues. From germline, CDR1 is SGHTA and CDR2 FQGNSA. V was trimmed by 5 bases and J by 3 bases, leaving 17 bases between them. The CDR3 reads CASSPTPLAVYEQYF. The CDR3 DNA sequence: TGTGCCAGCAGCCCTACCCCGTTAGCAGTCTACGAGCAGTACTTC.

The chain employs TRBV7-3 and TRBJ2-7; no firm D call. The CDR3 runs to 9 residues. V was trimmed by 8 bases and J by 4 bases, leaving 3 bases between them. Germline CDR1 reads SGHTA; CDR2 reads FQGTGA. The CDR3 coding sequence is TGTGCCAGCTTATACGAGCAGTACTTC. Its translation: CASLYEQYF.

This chain joins TRBV4-1 and TRBJ2-7, with 9 bases lining up with TRBD2. Germline CDR1 is MGHRA and CDR2 is YSYEKL. CDR3 length: 16 amino acids. The J segment lost 2 bases and the V segment lost 1 base, leaving 6 bases of the junction unmatched. CDR3 region: CASSQGGSGRTYEQYF. The CDR3 nucleotides read TGCGCCAGCAGCCAAGGGGGTAGCGGGAGAACCTACGAGCAGTACTTC.

The chain couples TRBV19 to TRBJ2-1, with TRBD1 matching 12 bases. Germline V gene lookup returns CDR1 LNHDA and CDR2 SQIVND (reference sequence). The V gene end was trimmed by 5 bases and the J gene end by 8 bases; junction bases not matched to a gene: 10. This CDR3 is 16 amino acids long. CDR3 amino acids: CASSLPPRDRGHEQFF. CDR3 nucleotides: TGTGCCAGTAGTCTCCCCCCTCGGGACAGGGGGCATGAGCAGTTCTTC. The full variable domain, with the rest looked up from reference TRBV19 and TRBJ2-1, is DGGITQSPKYLFRKEGQNVTLSCEQNLNHDAMYWYRQDPGQGLRLIYYSQIVNDFQKGDIAEGYSVSREKKESFPLTVTSAQKNPTAFYLCASSLPPRDRGHEQFFGPGTRLTVL.

V is TRBV6-5 and J is TRBJ2-2, with 7 bases that match TRBD1. The CDR3 loop spans 13 amino acids. Germline V gene data show CDR1 as MNHEY and CDR2 as SVGAGI. The V and J ends lost 10 bases and 8 bases, in that order; junction bases with no gene match: 10. CDR3 amino acids: CATYQGGGGELFF. The CDR3 DNA sequence: TGTGCCACCTACCAAGGGGGCGGGGGGGAGCTGTTTTTT.

The rearrangement uses TRBV28 and TRBJ1-2; perhaps TRBD1 as D (5 bases). This CDR3 comprises 13 residues. Germline assignment: CDR1 MDHEN and CDR2 SYDVKM. V lost 7 bases and J lost 8, with 17 bases in between. CDR3 loop: CASMKEGARGYTF. In nucleotides, the CDR3 is TGTGCCAGCATGAAGGAAGGGGCGCGGGGCTACACCTTC.

The rearrangement joins TRBV7-2 to TRBJ2-1, with 7 positions matching TRBD2. Unmatched junction bases numbered 6, after V lost 5 bases and J lost 2 bases. The CDR3 is 15 residues long. CDR1 is SGHTA and CDR2 is FQGNSA in the germline V gene. This CDR3 is CASSDRRGAYNEQFF. CDR3 DNA sequence: TGTGCCAGCAGCGACAGACGGGGGGCCTACAATGAGCAGTTCTTC.

The chain employs TRBV7-9 and TRBJ2-5, with 10 bases that match TRBD2. The CDR3 loop spans 16 amino acids. Germline V gene lookup returns CDR1 SEHNR and CDR2 FQNEAQ (reference sequence). V lost 5 bases and J lost 0; bases outside the gene matches: 6. In DNA, the CDR3 is TGTGCCAGCAGCGCCAGCGGGAGGGGATACCAAGAGACCCAGTACTTC. Its protein product is CASSASGRGYQETQYF.